This entry concerns a single T cell receptor (beta chain). Its antigen is unknown. Making use of molecular barcodes, quantitative 5'-RACE generated TCR beta libraries. Each CDR3 protein gets one entry after TCRdb re-called the 5' RACE reads with MiXCR. The table has some 130,000 distinct CDR3 sequences, 7% to 10% seen once. This sample is part of a study of CD8 T cells in ankylosing spondylitis. Findings and limits, study-wide: Matched synovial fluid from ankylosing spondylitis patients was reported to be enriched for disease-linked clones.

The TCR sequence derives from a male donor with ankylosing spondylitis. Material: synovial fluid, either unsorted or a sorted T cell fraction (not recorded which).

CDR3 bases: TGTGCCAGCAGGGCAGGGGCAGGGGACACCGGGGAGCTGTTTTTT. It encodes CASRAGAGDTGELFF. The genes are TRBV9 and TRBJ2-2; possibly TRBD1 for D (6 bases). The CDR3 loop spans 15 amino acids. The V end was cut by 5 bases, the J end by 3 bases, with 14 bases between. CDR1 and CDR2 (germline): SGDLS, YYNGEE.